The 25 T cell receptor beta chains below all came from one sample that was sequenced in a study of T cell responses to AZD1222 COVID-19 vaccine (dated by TCRdb to about 2021). The time point label, as the study defines it: about 28 days (+/-7) after the second vaccine dose. Libraries were constructed by the immunoSEQ multiplex PCR assay. As stored in TCRdb, this immuneACCESS dataset retains in-frame rearrangements with V and J assigned. A fraction of the clones does not appear; measured against another copy, unresolved V genes explain less than half of the discrepancy, and the remainder lacks a known reason. In this sample the table shows tens of thousands of clones, about nine tenths of which occur a single time. The ten biggest clones cover around 3.4% of the sample. The starting material was peripheral blood, obtained 28 days after the second AZD1222 dose. These receptors all stem from an adult who received the AZD1222 COVID-19 vaccine.

The V and J genes are TRBV6-6 and TRBJ2-1; TRBD1 agrees at 7 bases. The V gene end was trimmed by 3 bases and the J gene end by 10 bases; junction bases not matched to a gene: 6. CDR3 length: 13 residues. The germline CDR1 and CDR2 sequences are MNHNY and SVGAGI (reference sequence). For the CDR3, the DNA is TGTGCCAGCAGTTATTCAACAGGGGACGAGCAGTTCTTC. It specifies CASSYSTGDEQFF.

The V gene is TRBV4-1, the J gene TRBJ1-3; D perhaps matches TRBD1 (6 bases). Looked up from germline, CDR1 is MGHRA and CDR2 is YSYEKL. CDR3 length: 15 residues. V lost 3 bases to trimming and J lost 4 bases, with 13 bases between them. The CDR3 sequence: CASSQGVRGGNTIYF. The CDR3 bases are TGCGCCAGCAGCCAGGGGGTCAGGGGAGGAAACACCATATATTTT.

The gene calls are TRBV7-7 and TRBJ2-1; TRBD1 matches 7 bases. V lost 4 bases, J lost 6 bases, and 6 bases stayed unmatched. Germline CDR1 SSHAT, CDR2 FNYEAQ (reference sequence). This CDR3 contains 14 residues. The DNA for the CDR3 is TGTGCCAGCAGCTCAGGACAGGCGTCCAATGAGCAGTTCTTC. Encoded protein: CASSSGQASNEQFF.

The rearrangement links TRBV2 to TRBJ1-6; D is undetermined. Trimming shortened V by 5 bases and J by 4 bases, and 12 bases separated the two germline ends. The CDR3 sequence is 15 residues long. Per germline, CDR1 SNHLY and CDR2 FYNNEI. The chain's CDR3 is CASSPSPTYNSPLHF. DNA of the CDR3: TGTGCCAGCAGTCCTTCGCCCACGTATAATTCACCCCTCCACTTT. The full variable domain, with the rest looked up from reference TRBV2 and TRBJ1-6, is EPEVTQTPSHQVTQMGQEVILRCVPISNHLYFYWYRQILGQKVEFLVSFYNNEISEKSEIFDDQFSVERPDGSNFTLKIRSTKLEDSAMYFCASSPSPTYNSPLHFGNGTRLTVT.

This rearrangement joins TRBV11-3 to TRBJ2-7; 8 positions match TRBD1. Germline V gene data show CDR1 as SGHNT and CDR2 as YENEEA. V lost 0 bases, J lost 2 bases, and 6 bases stayed unmatched. The CDR3 runs to 16 residues. The CDR3 nucleotides read TGTGCCAGCAGCTTAGAGTCGACAGGGGTGGCCTACGAGCAGTACTTC. It encodes CASSLESTGVAYEQYF.

This sequence joins TRBV5-5 and TRBJ2-7; 10 bases are a match to TRBD2. The CDR3 has 16 residues. V gave up 1 base and J gave up 2 bases; unmatched junction bases: 6. Germline assignment: CDR1 SGHKS and CDR2 YYEKEE (reference sequence). CDR3 region: CASSLSWLAGAYEQYF. The CDR3 DNA reads TGTGCCAGCAGCTTGTCATGGCTAGCGGGAGCCTACGAGCAGTACTTC.

This clone was seen just once. The chain links TRBV3-1 (or the pseudogene TRBV3-2) to TRBJ1-6; no clear D. The germline V gene encodes CDR1 LGHDT and CDR2 YNNKEL (reference sequence). This CDR3 has 13 residues. V lost 1 base and J 2 bases, leaving 0 bases between the germline ends. The CDR3 DNA follows: TGTGCCAGCAGCCAAGCCTATAATTCACCCCTCCACTTT. Protein: CASSQAYNSPLHF.

The chain uses TRBV4-2 and TRBJ1-1, with D unresolved. The CDR3 length is 13 residues. The ends were cut back, 0 bases at V and 1 base at J, with 3 bases in the middle. Per germline, CDR1 LGHNA and CDR2 YNFKEQ. The CDR3 DNA reads as TGTGCCAGCAGCCAAGAGTGGAACACTGAAGCTTTCTTT. Translated: CASSQEWNTEAFF.

This chain joins TRBV11-2 and TRBJ2-7; D uncertain. The germline V gene encodes CDR1 SGHAT and CDR2 FQNNGV. The CDR3 length is 15 residues. With 5 bases removed from V and 3 bases from J, the gap between germline ends came to 17 bases. Here the CDR3 reads CASSPPTPGIYEQYF. The CDR3 DNA sequence: TGTGCCAGCAGCCCCCCTACCCCAGGAATCTACGAGCAGTACTTC.

The V call is TRBV6-1, the J call TRBJ1-1; the D gene is possibly TRBD1 (5 bases). The CDR3 has 13 residues. V was trimmed by 3 bases and J by 2 bases, leaving 7 bases between them. Germline values: CDR1 MNHNS, CDR2 SASEGT. This chain's CDR3 is CASSEQGNTEAFF. As DNA, the CDR3 is TGTGCCAGCAGTGAGCAGGGAAACACTGAAGCTTTCTTT.

This sequence joins TRBV30 and TRBJ2-7; D is perhaps TRBD1 (6 bases). The CDR3 runs 14 residues. Germline assignment: CDR1 GTSNPN and CDR2 SVGIG (reference sequence). Trimming shortened V by 4 bases and J by 6 bases, and 19 bases separated the two germline ends. The CDR3 DNA is TGTGCCTGGACCGCCACAGGGCTGGGAACCGAGCAGTACTTC. This sequence encodes CAWTATGLGTEQYF.

The gene calls are TRBV30 and TRBJ2-1; the D is unclear. Germline loops: CDR1 GTSNPN, CDR2 SVGIG (reference sequence). V was cut by 5 bases and J by 0 bases, with 20 bases left in between. CDR3 length: 17 residues. CDR3 DNA: TGTGCCTGGGCTAAGGGCCGCGCGAGTAGCTCCTACAATGAGCAGTTCTTC. Residues: CAWAKGRASSSYNEQFF.

V usage is TRBV7-9 and J usage is TRBJ2-1, with 8 bases identical to TRBD1. V dropped 4 bases and J dropped 6; count of bases not matched to a gene: 8. The CDR3 spans 15 residues. Germline CDR1 is SEHNR and CDR2 is FQNEAQ (reference sequence). CDR3 sequence reads: CASSYSGTGFNEQFF. Written as DNA, the CDR3 is TGTGCCAGCAGCTATTCCGGGACAGGATTCAATGAGCAGTTCTTC.

Only one count was recorded for this clone. The genes are TRBV11-2 and TRBJ2-1; D call uncertain. Germline V gene sequence: CDR1 SGHAT, CDR2 FQNNGV. The CDR3 length is 13 residues. V shed 0 bases and J shed 9 bases, with 9 bases lying between them. CDR3 bases: TGTGCCAGCAGCTTAGATGTAGATATTGAGCAGTTCTTC. It encodes CASSLDVDIEQFF. The full variable domain, with the rest looked up from reference TRBV11-2 and TRBJ2-1, is EAGVAQSPRYKIIEKRQSVAFWCNPISGHATLYWYQQILGQGPKLLIQFQNNGVVDDSQLPKDRFSAERLKGVDSTLKIQPAKLEDSAVYLCASSLDVDIEQFFGPGTRLTVL.

The chain uses TRBV19 and TRBJ1-5; D not certain. This CDR3 is built from 14 residues. Trimming took 5 bases from V and 5 from J, leaving 13 bases between them. Germline loops: CDR1 LNHDA, CDR2 SQIVND (reference sequence). The CDR3 spells CASSERGKDQPQHF. In DNA, the CDR3 is TGTGCCAGTAGTGAACGGGGAAAGGATCAGCCCCAGCATTTT.

Points on this clone: Other nucleotide sequences in the sample specify the same CDR3. V gene TRBV9 combines with J gene TRBJ1-1, with D unresolved. V was pared by 0 bases and J by 0 bases, with 6 bases between. There are 14 residues in the CDR3. Germline lookup yields CDR1 SGDLS and CDR2 YYNGEE. CDR3 loop: CASSVDGVNTEAFF. CDR3 nucleotide sequence: TGTGCCAGCAGCGTAGACGGCGTGAACACTGAAGCTTTCTTT.

The chain joins TRBV6-5 to TRBJ1-1; 7 bases agree with TRBD1. V was clipped by 4 bases and J by 11 bases; unmatched bases: 10. Per germline, CDR1 MNHEY and CDR2 SVGAGI. CDR3 length: 13 residues. CDR3 DNA sequence: TGTGCCAGCAGTTCCACGGGACAGAATAAGGCTTTCTTT. This encodes CASSSTGQNKAFF.

The V gene is TRBV19, the J gene TRBJ1-4; TRBD1 is a possible D gene (5 bases). The V gene's germline CDR1 is LNHDA and CDR2 SQIVND (reference sequence). V was pared by 3 bases and J by 8 bases, with 19 bases between. CDR3 length equals 16 residues. The CDR3 protein is CASSIRAAGDDEKLFF. As DNA, the CDR3 is TGTGCCAGTAGTATCAGAGCGGCGGGGGACGACGAAAAACTGTTTTTT. The full variable domain, rest sourced from reference TRBV19 and TRBJ1-4, is DGGITQSPKYLFRKEGQNVTLSCEQNLNHDAMYWYRQDPGQGLRLIYYSQIVNDFQKGDIAEGYSVSREKKESFPLTVTSAQKNPTAFYLCASSIRAAGDDEKLFFGSGTQLSVL.

The chain recombines TRBV5-1 with TRBJ2-6; TRBD1 matches at 7 bases. V was pared by 4 bases and J by 4 bases, with 5 bases of the junction left unmatched. The CDR3 consists of 15 residues. Per the germline V gene, CDR1 is SGHRS and CDR2 is YFSETQ. For the CDR3, the DNA is TGCGCCAGCAGCAGGGGGCAGGGCGGGGCCAACGTCCTGACTTTC. Translated, it gives CASSRGQGGANVLTF.

The chain is built from TRBV19 and TRBJ2-3, with 9 bases aligning to TRBD2. This CDR3 comprises 16 residues. J was trimmed by 3 bases and V by 4 bases; bases with no gene match: 8. Germline V lookup: CDR1 LNHDA, CDR2 SQIVND (reference sequence). For the CDR3, the DNA is TGTGCCAGTAGTACAGGGACTAGCTATCGGACAGATACGCAGTATTTT. This sequence encodes CASSTGTSYRTDTQYF.

This sequence joins TRBV4-1 and TRBJ1-1, with D perhaps matching TRBD1 (6 bases). The CDR3 has 15 residues. V was trimmed by 4 bases and J by 3 bases, leaving 15 bases between them. Per the germline V gene, CDR1 is MGHRA and CDR2 is YSYEKL. DNA for the CDR3: TGCGCCAGCAGCCCTAAAGAACAGGGCGACACTGAAGCTTTCTTT. Translating it yields CASSPKEQGDTEAFF.

The chain uses TRBV5-6 and TRBJ2-1; the match to TRBD2 covers 8 bases. This CDR3 is 17 amino acids long. V was pared by 1 base and J by 3 bases, with 9 bases of the junction left unmatched. Germline V gene data show CDR1 as SGHDT and CDR2 as YYEEEE. The CDR3 loop reads CASSLSRDSGVYNEQFF. The CDR3, as DNA: TGTGCCAGCAGCTTGTCGAGGGATAGCGGGGTCTACAATGAGCAGTTCTTC.

This chain uses TRBV7-6 with TRBJ2-3, with 7 positions matching TRBD1. CDR3 length: 16 amino acids. V shed 4 bases and J 0 bases; nucleotides not matched to a gene: 7. CDR1 and CDR2 from the germline V gene are SGHVS and FNYEAQ. DNA for the CDR3: TGTGCCAGCAGCTCAGGCCGGGGACAGAGCACAGATACGCAGTATTTT. Its translation is CASSSGRGQSTDTQYF.

The genes are TRBV28 and TRBJ2-3; TRBD2 matches at 8 bases. There are 16 residues in the CDR3. With V trimmed by 8 bases and J by 10 bases, 20 bases remained unmatched. Germline CDR1 is MDHEN and CDR2 is SYDVKM. CDR3 sequence: CASQDGGATGKRAQYF. In DNA, the CDR3 is TGTGCCAGCCAGGACGGGGGGGCGACGGGTAAGCGTGCGCAGTATTTT.

The genes are TRBV2 and TRBJ1-5; no reliable D call. The CDR3 has 12 residues. Deletions cut 4 bases from V and 6 bases from J, with 7 bases between. Germline V gene data show CDR1 as SNHLY and CDR2 as FYNNEI. CDR3 sequence (DNA): TGTGCCAGCAGTGGGGTGGGTCAGCCCCAGCATTTT. Protein product: CASSGVGQPQHF. Supplemented by reference TRBV2 and TRBJ1-5, the full variable domain reads EPEVTQTPSHQVTQMGQEVILRCVPISNHLYFYWYRQILGQKVEFLVSFYNNEISEKSEIFDDQFSVERPDGSNFTLKIRSTKLEDSAMYFCASSGVGQPQHFGDGTRLSIL.